The 2 T cell receptor beta chains below were found in one sample sequenced in a study of control samples from healthy donors and cancer patients. Sequencing was performed with immunoSEQ multiplex PCR; in TCRdb, only in-frame clones are kept and a portion is missing. The sample shows some 58,000 clones, roughly 86% of them seen only once. Sequencing used PBMCs. All receptors come from a woman in her sixties or seventies with lung cancer.

V is TRBV24-1 and J is TRBJ1-5; D ambiguous. The germline V and J ends were trimmed by 6 bases and 1 base, with 9 bases remaining between them. This CDR3 region has 14 residues. Germline V gives CDR1 KGHDR, CDR2 SFDVKD. The CDR3 spells CATSNGRSNQPQHF. CDR3 sequence (DNA): TGTGCCACCAGTAACGGACGAAGCAATCAGCCCCAGCATTTT.

This rearrangement joins TRBV11-3 to TRBJ2-5; a possible D gene is TRBD1 (6 bases). This CDR3 has 15 amino acids. V was cut by 1 base and J by 4 bases, with 13 bases left in between. Germline lookup yields CDR1 SGHNT and CDR2 YENEEA. In DNA, the CDR3 is TGTGCCAGCAGCTTAGGGACAGCAGGACGAGAGACCCAGTACTTC. Its translation: CASSLGTAGRETQYF.